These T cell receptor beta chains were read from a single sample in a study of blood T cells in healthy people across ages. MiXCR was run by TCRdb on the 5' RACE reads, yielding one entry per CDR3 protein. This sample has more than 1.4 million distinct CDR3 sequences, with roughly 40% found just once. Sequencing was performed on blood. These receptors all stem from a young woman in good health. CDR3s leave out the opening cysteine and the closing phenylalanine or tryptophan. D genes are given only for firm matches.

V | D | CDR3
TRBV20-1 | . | SARDRTGQY
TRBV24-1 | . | ATSAGGGGVLETQY
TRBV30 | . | AWSVDLEDYGYT
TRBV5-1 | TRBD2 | ASSLMGLAGENIQY
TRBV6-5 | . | ASRPNPGEGYT
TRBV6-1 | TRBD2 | ASKVRSGGANEQF
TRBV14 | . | ASSGENQVYNEQF
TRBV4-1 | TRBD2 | ASSQPGLVYEQF
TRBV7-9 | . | ASTPGATNEKLF
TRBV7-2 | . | ASSLAFRGARMINERF
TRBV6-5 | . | ARPTRFTGELF
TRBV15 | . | ATSPQGRLGNNEQF
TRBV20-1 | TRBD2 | SAELAGVTGEQF
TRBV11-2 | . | ASSAQVGAEKLF
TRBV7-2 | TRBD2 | ASSSSRLAGGTEQF
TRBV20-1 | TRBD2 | SARDGLARTDTQY
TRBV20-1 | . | SARDRGSESGHYNEQY
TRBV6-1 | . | ASSGGAATNEKLF
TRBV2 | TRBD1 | ASTTWTGGSEQY
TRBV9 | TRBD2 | ASSVGTGTSGGTSYNEQF
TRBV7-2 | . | ASRLVADTQY
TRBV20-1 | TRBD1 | SAEQGVYNEQF
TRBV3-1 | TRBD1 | ASSLAGQGVETQY
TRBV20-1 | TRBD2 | SARATSGPYNEQF
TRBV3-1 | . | ASSPQPGPLH
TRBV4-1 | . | ASSQERGAGTDTQY
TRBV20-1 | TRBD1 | SASGQTNTGELF
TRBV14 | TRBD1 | ASTQGANEKLF
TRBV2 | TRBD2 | ATPTSGGFSSYNEQY